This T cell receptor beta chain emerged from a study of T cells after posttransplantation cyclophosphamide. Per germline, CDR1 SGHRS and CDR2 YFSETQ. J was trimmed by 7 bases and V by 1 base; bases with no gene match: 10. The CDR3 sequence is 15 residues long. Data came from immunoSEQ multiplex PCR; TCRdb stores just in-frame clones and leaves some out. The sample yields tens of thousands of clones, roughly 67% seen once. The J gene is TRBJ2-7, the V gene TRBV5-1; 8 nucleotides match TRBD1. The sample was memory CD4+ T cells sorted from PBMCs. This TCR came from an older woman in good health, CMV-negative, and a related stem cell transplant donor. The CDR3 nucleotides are TGCGCCAGCAGCTTGTCGGCAGGGGGCGCGGGGGAGCAGTACTTC. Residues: CASSLSAGGAGEQYF.